This T cell receptor beta chain originates from a study of T cell responses to AZD1222 COVID-19 vaccine. TCRdb's copy holds only in-frame clones and misses some; the assay was immunoSEQ multiplex PCR. The profile shows about 150,000 clones, 91% of them singletons. V lost 8 bases, J lost 0 bases, and 10 bases stayed unmatched. The CDR3 contains 17 residues. CDR1 and CDR2 from the germline V gene are LNHDA and SQIVND (reference sequence). The V call is TRBV19, the J call TRBJ1-5; 10 bases fit TRBD1. This clonotype was sampled from an adult in good health. Sequences were derived from peripheral blood, sampled on day 0 of AZD1222 vaccination. Here the CDR3 reads CASLHRDRGVSNQPQHF. The CDR3 region has the DNA TGTGCCAGTTTGCACCGGGACAGGGGTGTTAGCAATCAGCCCCAGCATTTT.